These 14 T cell receptor beta chains share one sample of origin, sequenced in a study of regulatory T cells in long-lasting Graves disease. Time point of the sample: newly diagnosed GD, antithyroid drugs for less than 3 months. RNA from PBMCs was the source of the TCR library. Construction of the TCR beta libraries employed iRepertoire HTBI primers in conjunction with Arm-PCR of CDR3 regions. One entry per CDR3 protein, called by TCRdb with MiXCR from the multiplex PCR reads. The profile shows roughly 500,000 distinct CDR3 sequences, 11% to 15% of them singletons. This sample also belongs to another study, concerning T cells in Graves' hyperthyroidism and ophthalmopathy.

Sequenced material: peripheral blood mononuclear cells (PBMCs), taken at new diagnosis, from a patient treated with antithyroid drugs. These receptors were taken from a woman aged 50 to 60 with Graves disease.

This clonotype showed up many times. The gene calls are TRBV10-3 and TRBJ1-5; D remains ambiguous. Germline loops: CDR1 ENHRY, CDR2 SYGVKD. Between the trimmed V and J ends, which lost 0 bases and 5 bases, there was a span of 17 bases. This CDR3 is 17 amino acids long. Here the CDR3 reads CAISESAGALGHQPQHF. The CDR3 DNA sequence: TGTGCCATCAGTGAGTCGGCGGGAGCTCTCGGTCATCAGCCCCAGCATTTT.

This clonotype was detected many times. V gene TRBV6-1 combines with J gene TRBJ2-5, with 8 bases matching TRBD1. Per germline, CDR1 MNHNS and CDR2 SASEGT. CDR3 length equals 18 residues. Unmatched junction bases numbered 12, after V lost 3 bases and J lost 0 bases. CDR3 protein: CASSEQGQAAGYQETQYF. CDR3 DNA sequence: TGTGCCAGCAGTGAGCAGGGACAGGCCGCGGGGTACCAAGAGACCCAGTACTTC.

The rearrangement links TRBV5-1 to TRBJ1-1; 11 bases fit TRBD1. The CDR3 spans 15 residues. J gave up 2 bases and V 2 bases, and 2 bases lay outside the gene matches. Germline V CDR1 and CDR2: SGHRS, YFSETQ. The CDR3 loop reads CASSFRTGGNTEAFF. The DNA for the CDR3 is TGCGCCAGCAGCTTTCGGACAGGGGGCAACACTGAAGCTTTCTTT.

This clonotype occurred many times. The chain links TRBV2 to TRBJ2-7; the D is unclear. The CDR3 totals 14 residues. CDR1 and CDR2 (germline): SNHLY, FYNNEI. Between the trimmed V and J ends, which lost 5 bases and 0 bases, there was a span of 11 bases. CDR3 in DNA: TGTGCCAGCAGTCCTGGAGAATTCTCCTACGAGCAGTACTTC. The encoded protein is CASSPGEFSYEQYF. The variable domain in full, with the rest retrieved from reference TRBV2 and TRBJ2-7, is EPEVTQTPSHQVTQMGQEVILRCVPISNHLYFYWYRQILGQKVEFLVSFYNNEISEKSEIFDDQFSVERPDGSNFTLKIRSTKLEDSAMYFCASSPGEFSYEQYFGPGTRLTVT.

There are many counts of this clonotype. The chain has TRBV28 and TRBJ2-7; D call uncertain. With 5 bases removed from V and 5 bases from J, the gap between germline ends came to 16 bases. Germline values: CDR1 MDHEN, CDR2 SYDVKM. This CDR3 spans 14 amino acids. The CDR3 region is CASSTPTPTHEQYF. In nucleotides, the CDR3 is TGTGCCAGCAGTACACCTACCCCAACCCACGAGCAGTACTTC.

This clonotype was observed a few times. J is TRBJ1-2 and V is TRBV9, with D unresolved. Trimming removed 4 bases at V and 5 bases at J, with 12 bases between. CDR3 length: 13 residues. Per the germline V gene, CDR1 is SGDLS and CDR2 is YYNGEE. The CDR3 is CASSPSAGYGYTF. The CDR3 DNA sequence: TGTGCCAGCAGCCCCTCCGCAGGTTATGGCTACACCTTC.

This clonotype appeared a few times. A much larger clone lies one base from this, so it may be a read error. The rearrangement joins TRBV11-2 to TRBJ2-7; a possible D gene is TRBD2 (5 bases). Germline-derived CDR1 and CDR2 are SGHAT and FQNNGV. The CDR3 covers 12 residues. The CDR3 nucleotides are TGTGCCAGCAGCTTAGGTGACTACGGGCAGTACTTC. Its protein product is CASSLGDYGQYF.

In its sample, this clonotype was seen many times. This rearrangement joins TRBV18 to TRBJ2-3, with TRBD2 matching 7 bases. The ends lost 1 base at V and 3 bases at J; junction bases unmatched: 7. CDR1 KGHSH and CDR2 LQKENI come from the germline V gene. CDR3 length equals 16 residues. The CDR3 DNA follows: TGTGCCAGCTCACCACGTAGCGGGTTAGGAACAGATACGCAGTATTTT. It specifies CASSPRSGLGTDTQYF.

This clonotype was observed many times. The chain employs TRBV2 and TRBJ1-6, with D uncertain. Germline CDR1 is SNHLY and CDR2 is FYNNEI. Trimming took 7 bases from V and 9 from J, leaving 13 bases between them. CDR3 size: 13 residues. The CDR3 DNA reads as TGTGCCAGCACCCGAGAGATAGGTTCACCCCTCCACTTT. Translated: CASTREIGSPLHF.

This clonotype was recorded at least ten times. This chain links TRBV27 with TRBJ1-5; possibly TRBD1 for D (5 bases). The CDR3 extends over 16 amino acids. V dropped 3 bases and J dropped 3 bases, with 15 bases sitting between them. Germline V gene lookup returns CDR1 MNHEY and CDR2 SMNVEV (reference sequence). This chain's CDR3 is CASSFSRDAFNQPQHF. The CDR3 DNA reads as TGTGCCAGCAGTTTCTCCCGGGACGCTTTCAATCAGCCCCAGCATTTT.

This clonotype has ten or more counts. The rearrangement uses TRBV12-3 or TRBV12-4 and TRBJ2-7, with D possibly TRBD1 on 6 matching bases. The V end was cut by 4 bases, the J end by 4 bases, with 17 bases between. CDR3 size: 15 residues. CDR3 region: CASSSGDIRVYEQYF. The DNA of the CDR3 is TGTGCCAGCAGTTCCGGGGACATAAGGGTTTACGAGCAGTACTTC.

This clonotype was found many times. The chain carries TRBV5-5 and TRBJ2-1; 11 bases match TRBD2. The CDR3 extends over 16 amino acids. The germline V gene encodes CDR1 SGHKS and CDR2 YYEKEE (reference sequence). With 3 bases clipped from V and 2 bases from J, the junction kept 4 bases outside the gene matches. The CDR3: CASSSLAGGTYNEQFF. The CDR3 DNA is TGTGCCAGCAGCTCCTTAGCGGGAGGGACCTACAATGAGCAGTTCTTC.

This clonotype was seen ten or more times. An end of the junction differs from the germline gene, which may be a read error. The chain combines TRBV12-3 or TRBV12-4 with TRBJ1-2; D is uncertain. The CDR3 has 13 residues. The CDR3 nucleotides are TGCGCCAGCAGAAGGACGGAAAACTATGGCTACACCTTC. This gives the protein CASRRTENYGYTF.

Concerning this clonotype: A read error may be the cause here, since a much bigger clone is one base away. The conserved final phenylalanine or tryptophan is absent from the CDR3, which likely points to a read error. V usage is TRBV2 and J usage is TRBJ1-5; D gene unclear. V was trimmed by 4 bases and J by 1 base, leaving 11 bases between them. CDR3 length equals 15 residues. The germline CDR1 and CDR2 sequences are SNHLY and FYNNEI. The DNA of the CDR3 is TGTGCCAGCAGTGTTAACCGAGCGAGCAATCAGCCCCAGCATTCT. It specifies CASSVNRASNQPQHS.